These T cell receptor beta chains were read from a single sample in a study of blood T cell repertoires in COVID-19. This table comes from immunoSEQ multiplex PCR, and its TCRdb copy is limited to in-frame clones, with some not included. The table includes about 59,000 clones, roughly 89% detected once. The sequenced sample was peripheral blood. These receptors originate from a human donor in a cohort sampled during active COVID-19. CDR3s leave out the opening cysteine and the closing phenylalanine or tryptophan. The order of the fields is J gene, V gene, CDR3 length, CDR3 protein.

j_call: TRBJ2-7; v_call: TRBV5-1; cdr3_length: 11; cdr3_aa: ASSLGTVGEQY
j_call: TRBJ2-5; v_call: TRBV4-3; cdr3_length: 14; cdr3_aa: ASSQGTAPTQETQY
j_call: TRBJ1-5; v_call: TRBV24-1; cdr3_length: 18; cdr3_aa: ATSDPRDRGRGPNNQPQH
j_call: TRBJ2-1; v_call: TRBV24-1; cdr3_length: 14; cdr3_aa: ATSVGRQGALDEQF
j_call: TRBJ2-7; v_call: TRBV9; cdr3_length: 12; cdr3_aa: ASSTGTSKYEQY
j_call: TRBJ2-1; v_call: TRBV5-4; cdr3_length: 15; cdr3_aa: ASSLNKFGTQGQGGF
j_call: TRBJ2-2; v_call: TRBV9; cdr3_length: 14; cdr3_aa: ASSRSGGLNTGELF
j_call: TRBJ2-1; v_call: TRBV6-6; cdr3_length: 14; cdr3_aa: ASSHPEGLPHIEQF
j_call: TRBJ1-4; v_call: TRBV18; cdr3_length: 13; cdr3_aa: ASSPPGTPNEKLF
j_call: TRBJ2-7; v_call: TRBV18; cdr3_length: 12; cdr3_aa: ASSASGGSYEQY
j_call: TRBJ2-7; v_call: TRBV18; cdr3_length: 10; cdr3_aa: ASSPQRDEQY
j_call: TRBJ2-2; v_call: TRBV3-1/TRBV3-2; cdr3_length: 14; cdr3_aa: ASSQDLRRSQRELF
j_call: TRBJ1-1; v_call: TRBV4-1; cdr3_length: 12; cdr3_aa: ASSQEQENTEAF
j_call: TRBJ2-3; v_call: TRBV5-1; cdr3_length: 15; cdr3_aa: ASSRSGGASRTDTQY
j_call: TRBJ2-3; v_call: TRBV5-4; cdr3_length: 13; cdr3_aa: ASRDPGTSELTQY
j_call: TRBJ2-1; v_call: TRBV10-3; cdr3_length: 15; cdr3_aa: AISDLLAGNSYNEQF
j_call: TRBJ1-1; v_call: TRBV25-1; cdr3_length: 11; cdr3_aa: ASSDWGDTEAF
j_call: TRBJ2-7; v_call: TRBV19; cdr3_length: 13; cdr3_aa: ASSARVAGGYEQY
j_call: TRBJ2-7; v_call: TRBV6-5; cdr3_length: 11; cdr3_aa: ASKKAGVGEQY
j_call: TRBJ2-2; v_call: TRBV7-8; cdr3_length: 17; cdr3_aa: ASSLPPGLAVLSTGELF
j_call: TRBJ2-5; v_call: TRBV14; cdr3_length: 12; cdr3_aa: ASSQPRGVGTQY
j_call: TRBJ2-2; v_call: TRBV9; cdr3_length: 15; cdr3_aa: ASSRGLAGQGAGELF
j_call: TRBJ1-6; v_call: TRBV2; cdr3_length: 12; cdr3_aa: ASSEGRINSPLH
j_call: TRBJ2-5; v_call: TRBV19; cdr3_length: 13; cdr3_aa: ASRPTSGSQETQY
j_call: TRBJ2-7; v_call: TRBV9; cdr3_length: 12; cdr3_aa: ASSVGDSDYEQY
j_call: TRBJ2-3; v_call: TRBV7-2; cdr3_length: 11; cdr3_aa: ATGDRGTDTQY
j_call: TRBJ2-7; v_call: TRBV24-1; cdr3_length: 14; cdr3_aa: ATSDGLTGALGEQY
j_call: TRBJ2-1; v_call: TRBV7-2; cdr3_length: 14; cdr3_aa: ASSLDPPGTGNEQF
j_call: TRBJ2-3; v_call: TRBV4-1; cdr3_length: 14; cdr3_aa: ASSQEGTGWSDTQY
j_call: TRBJ2-1; v_call: TRBV24-1; cdr3_length: 13; cdr3_aa: ATSDPGQGISEQF
j_call: TRBJ1-3; v_call: TRBV23-1; cdr3_length: 15; cdr3_aa: ASSQLGGSNSGNTIY
j_call: TRBJ2-3; v_call: TRBV5-1; cdr3_length: 12; cdr3_aa: ASSRDSSTDTQY
j_call: TRBJ1-1; v_call: TRBV30; cdr3_length: 11; cdr3_aa: AWAGPLNTEAF
j_call: TRBJ2-5; v_call: TRBV3-1/TRBV3-2; cdr3_length: 15; cdr3_aa: ASSQGGRLAGVETQY
j_call: TRBJ2-3; v_call: TRBV5-1; cdr3_length: 12; cdr3_aa: ASSKGQESDTQY
j_call: TRBJ1-2; v_call: TRBV4-3; cdr3_length: 12; cdr3_aa: ASSQGISGFGYT
j_call: TRBJ1-3; v_call: TRBV6-1; cdr3_length: 13; cdr3_aa: ASSEGDSSGNTIY
j_call: TRBJ2-2; v_call: TRBV7-3; cdr3_length: 15; cdr3_aa: ASSRTSSLANTGELF
j_call: TRBJ1-5; v_call: TRBV11-2; cdr3_length: 11; cdr3_aa: ASGSGDRQPQH
j_call: TRBJ1-1; v_call: TRBV11-3; cdr3_length: 15; cdr3_aa: ASSLSVRIGQVTEAF
j_call: TRBJ1-3; v_call: TRBV9; cdr3_length: 13; cdr3_aa: ASSVARGSGNTIY
j_call: TRBJ2-2; v_call: TRBV7-7; cdr3_length: 13; cdr3_aa: ASSLNIERSGELF
j_call: TRBJ1-1; v_call: TRBV6-5; cdr3_length: 11; cdr3_aa: ASRVTGHTEAF
j_call: TRBJ2-7; v_call: TRBV7-9; cdr3_length: 11; cdr3_aa: ASSSSGGYEQY
j_call: TRBJ2-7; v_call: TRBV28; cdr3_length: 13; cdr3_aa: ASSLWSLAGDEQY
j_call: TRBJ1-6; v_call: TRBV19; cdr3_length: 14; cdr3_aa: ASSMRDGSYNSPLH
j_call: TRBJ2-7; v_call: TRBV13; cdr3_length: 13; cdr3_aa: ASSLGDRDNTEQY
j_call: TRBJ1-1; v_call: TRBV7-9; cdr3_length: 11; cdr3_aa: ASRSGLYTEAF
j_call: TRBJ2-3; v_call: TRBV7-3; cdr3_length: 13; cdr3_aa: ASSLGLAYTDTQY
j_call: TRBJ2-2; v_call: TRBV11-3; cdr3_length: 11; cdr3_aa: ASSPGLPGELF
j_call: TRBJ2-7; v_call: TRBV7-2; cdr3_length: 15; cdr3_aa: ASSLDVYGQTPYEQY
j_call: TRBJ2-5; v_call: TRBV3-1/TRBV3-2; cdr3_length: 12; cdr3_aa: ASSQGAREETQY
j_call: TRBJ2-2; v_call: TRBV2; cdr3_length: 15; cdr3_aa: ASRTSRGEGNTGELF
j_call: TRBJ2-7; v_call: TRBV5-1; cdr3_length: 13; cdr3_aa: ASSLVLGRNYEQY
j_call: TRBJ2-1; v_call: TRBV5-1; cdr3_length: 14; cdr3_aa: ASSLALAGEYNEQF
j_call: TRBJ2-7; v_call: TRBV19; cdr3_length: 13; cdr3_aa: ASSAGTGGSYEQY
j_call: TRBJ1-2; v_call: TRBV7-2; cdr3_length: 13; cdr3_aa: ASSLAPRLVYGYT